This entry concerns a single T cell receptor (beta chain). The record originates from a study of cytomegalovirus exposure and HLA in healthy donors. V lost 5 bases, J lost 0 bases, and 6 bases stayed unmatched. CDR3 length: 15 amino acids. CDR1 and CDR2 (germline): LNHDA, SQIVND (reference sequence). Profiling relied on immunoSEQ multiplex PCR, and the TCRdb table lists in-frame clones only, not all of them. The top ten clones hold about 2% of a sample with 200,000 or so clones, about nine tenths of them seen once. This sequence originates from a woman in her late teens or twenties in good health and CMV-seropositive. The V call is TRBV19, the J call TRBJ1-1; TRBD1 aligns across 7 bases. The material sequenced was PBMCs. In DNA form, the CDR3 reads TGTGCCAGTAGTTTCACGGGACAGATGAACACTGAAGCTTTCTTT. The encoded protein is CASSFTGQMNTEAFF.